Listed here are 20 T cell receptor beta chains from one sample, sequenced in a study of tumor and adjacent non-tumor tissue in lung cancer. TCRbeta libraries were built with three rounds of nested PCR, modified from ARM-PCR. MiXCR, applied by TCRdb to the multiplex PCR reads, yields one record per CDR3 protein. The sample has some 99,000 distinct CDR3 sequences, more than 60% seen once; the top ten hold approximately 35%. No cell sorting was done before RNA was extracted from the tissue. The sample taken for sequencing was lung tumor tissue. These receptors all stem from a woman aged 60 to 75 with non-small cell lung cancer.

Points on this clonotype: An end of the junction does not agree with germline; a read error may underlie this. The gene calls are TRBV11-2 and TRBJ2-7; D is perhaps TRBD1 (5 bases). The CDR3 consists of 14 residues. From germline, CDR1 is SGHAT and CDR2 FQNNGV. The DNA of the CDR3 is TGTGCCAGCAACTTATCCACCATGACAGCCGAGCAGTACTTC. Its protein is CASNLSTMTAEQYF. Supplemented by reference TRBV11-2 and TRBJ2-7, the full variable domain reads EAGVAQSPRYKIIEKRQSVAFWCNPISGHATLYWYQQILGQGPKLLIQFQNNGVVDDSQLPKDRFSAERLKGVDSTLKIQPAKLEDSAVYLCASNLSTMTAEQYFGPGTRLTVT.

With regard to this clonotype: Mismatch with germline at one junction end may stem from a read error. The V gene is TRBV6-6, the J gene TRBJ2-4; TRBD2 is a possible D gene (7 bases). Germline V lookup: CDR1 MNHNY, CDR2 SVGAGI (reference sequence). The CDR3 covers 15 residues. The CDR3 region is CPSSYRDKGGNIQYF. The CDR3 DNA follows: TGTCCCAGCAGTTACCGGGACAAGGGGGGGAACATTCAGTACTTC.

This clonotype was picked up a small number of times. A much larger clone differs from this one at a single base, so this may be a read error. The chain carries TRBV6-6 and TRBJ2-1; D gene ambiguous. This CDR3 spans 11 amino acids. Germline CDR1 is MNHNY and CDR2 is SVGAGI (reference sequence). Trimming cost V 7 bases and J 8 bases, with 9 bases left between them. CDR3 bases: TGTGCCAGCACCTTTATTGATGAGCAGTTCTTC. Translated: CASTFIDEQFF.

As regards this clonotype: The conserved phenylalanine or tryptophan normally closing the CDR3 is absent here, so this likely arose from a read error. The chain is built from TRBV11-2 and TRBJ1-2, with D hard to call. Trimming cost V 1 base and J 1 base, with 10 bases left between them. From germline, CDR1 is SGHAT and CDR2 FQNNGV. The CDR3 runs to 15 residues. CDR3 in DNA: TGTGCCAGCAGCTTAGGAGTAGGGTTTAACTATGGCTACACCTTA. It codes for CASSLGVGFNYGYTL.

This clonotype was detected a few times. This chain links TRBV6-4 with TRBJ2-1; 7 positions agree with TRBD2. In germline, CDR1 is MRHNA, CDR2 SNTAGT. The V segment lost 5 bases and the J segment 3 bases; nucleotides outside the gene matches: 7. This CDR3 region has 15 residues. The CDR3 sequence: CASSREAGSYNEQFF. The DNA for the CDR3 is TGTGCCAGCAGTAGGGAAGCGGGGAGCTACAATGAGCAGTTCTTC.

About this clonotype: One junction end disagrees with the germline gene, perhaps due to a read error. The rearrangement uses TRBV20-1 and TRBJ2-3, with D perhaps matching TRBD2 (6 bases). CDR3 length: 16 residues. Germline CDR1 reads DFQATT; CDR2 reads SNEGSKA (reference sequence). Here the CDR3 reads CSGTSPLGGSTDTKYF. In nucleotides, the CDR3 is TGCAGCGGCACTAGCCCACTCGGAGGTAGCACGGATACGAAGTATTTT.

The V and J genes are TRBV4-2 and TRBJ2-3; 7 bases line up with TRBD1. From germline, CDR1 is LGHNA and CDR2 YNFKEQ. V shed 5 bases and J 1 base; nucleotides not matched to a gene: 9. CDR3 size: 16 residues. CDR3 residues: CASSAGQEQCTDTQYF. The CDR3 nucleotides are TGTGCCAGCAGCGCCGGACAGGAGCAGTGCACAGATACGCAGTATTTT.

In the case of this clonotype: This may be a read error, as it is one base from a much larger clone. CDR3 sequence (DNA): TGTGCCAGCAGCCAAGAATCACGGGGGGGCCAGGGGACCAAAAACATTCAGTACTTC. Amino acids: CASSQESRGGQGTKNIQYF. The chain carries TRBV14 and TRBJ2-4; 8 nucleotides align to TRBD2. V was clipped by 0 bases and J by 2 bases; unmatched bases: 12. Germline CDR1 reads SGHDN; CDR2 reads FVKESK. This CDR3 has 19 residues.

This sequence joins TRBV11-3 and TRBJ1-1; D gene ambiguous. The length of the CDR3 is 15 residues. Germline CDR1 reads SGHNT; CDR2 reads YENEEA. V was trimmed by 11 bases and J by 4 bases, leaving 23 bases between them. For the CDR3, the DNA is TGTGCCGGTAACTTAGATTCGGGGAGAGGCACTGAAGCTTTCTTT. It translates to CAGNLDSGRGTEAFF.

As for this clonotype: Mismatch with germline at one junction end may stem from a read error. CDR3 sequence reads: CASSLVPGVHEQYF. The CDR3, as DNA: TGTGCTAGCAGTTTAGTGCCAGGAGTCCACGAGCAGTACTTC. This chain links TRBV12-3 or TRBV12-4 with TRBJ2-7; D is unresolved. CDR3 size: 14 residues.

As to this clonotype: A much larger clone lies one base from this, so it may be a read error. The V and J genes are TRBV5-6 and TRBJ2-1; D may be TRBD1 or TRBD2 (5 bases each). The germline V and J ends were trimmed by 0 bases and 9 bases, with 19 bases remaining between them. The CDR3 contains 16 residues. Germline V lookup: CDR1 SGHDT, CDR2 YYEEEE. The CDR3 sequence is CASSLDMGRGLSEQFF. For the CDR3, the DNA is TGTGCCAGCAGCTTGGACATGGGACGGGGTCTTAGTGAGCAGTTCTTC. Filled out from reference TRBV5-6 and TRBJ2-1, the complete variable domain reads DAGVTQSPTHLIKTRGQQVTLRCSPKSGHDTVSWYQQALGQGPQFIFQYYEEEERQRGNFPDRFSGHQFPNYSSELNVNALLLGDSALYLCASSLDMGRGLSEQFFGPGTRLTVL.

In this sample, this clonotype turned up once. Sequence at one end of the junction differs from germline and may be a read error. V gene TRBV11-1 combines with J gene TRBJ1-1; D perhaps matches TRBD1 (5 bases). The CDR3 length is 13 residues. Per germline, CDR1 SGHAT and CDR2 FQDESV (reference sequence). The CDR3 DNA reads TGTGCCAGCAACCGGGACCGCAACTCTGAAGCTTTCTTC. This sequence encodes CASNRDRNSEAFF. The whole variable domain, filled in from reference TRBV11-1 and TRBJ1-1, reads EAEVAQSPRYKITEKSQAVAFWCDPISGHATLYWYRQILGQGPELLVQFQDESVVDDSQLPKDRFSAERLKGVDSTLKIQPAELGDSAMYLCASNRDRNSEAFFGQGTRLTVV.

As regards this clonotype: A much bigger clone sits one base away, suggesting this may be a read error. The CDR3 here is CASSPYRVAYEQYF. In DNA form, the CDR3 reads TGTGCCAGCAGCCCCTACAGGGTTGCCTACGAGCAGTACTTC. The V gene is TRBV5-4, the J gene TRBJ2-7; possibly TRBD1 for D (6 bases). This CDR3 contains 14 residues. Germline V gives CDR1 SGHNT, CDR2 YYREEE (reference sequence). V was pared by 4 bases and J by 2 bases, with 13 bases between.

This clonotype was found many times. The J gene is TRBJ1-1, the V gene TRBV12-3 or TRBV12-4; D is ambiguous. CDR3 length: 14 residues. Trimming stripped 5 bases from V and 1 base from J, with 11 bases between. CDR3 sequence: CASSPLDQNTEAFF. In DNA form, the CDR3 reads TGTGCCAGCAGTCCGCTGGACCAGAACACTGAAGCTTTCTTT.

This rearrangement joins TRBV11-2 to TRBJ2-7; 10 nucleotides agree with TRBD1. In germline, CDR1 is SGHAT, CDR2 FQNNGV. V lost 8 bases and J lost 3; bases outside the gene matches: 4. This CDR3 spans 13 amino acids. The CDR3 region has the DNA TGTGCCAGCCGGGGACAGGGGCTCTACGAGCAGTACTTC. This translates into CASRGQGLYEQYF.

With respect to this clonotype: This CDR3 fails to terminate in the conserved phenylalanine or tryptophan, so it likely reflects a read error. The chain links TRBV24-1 to TRBJ2-1; D unresolved. The CDR3 spans 16 residues. In germline, CDR1 is KGHDR, CDR2 SFDVKD. V lost 3 bases and J 6 bases, leaving 17 bases between the germline ends. The CDR3 DNA reads TGTGCCACCAGTGATCTCCGGCTTTTGGGCGGCAATGAGCAGTTCTGC. Its translation is CATSDLRLLGGNEQFC.

Comments on this clonotype: A read error may account for a junction end that differs from germline. Written as DNA, the CDR3 is TGCAGCGCTAGAGATGTGTGGGTAGCGGATGAGATCCAGTACTTC. As protein: CSARDVWVADEIQYF. This chain joins TRBV20-1 and TRBJ2-5, with D perhaps matching TRBD2 (6 bases). CDR1 and CDR2 (germline): DFQATT, SNEGSKA (reference sequence). The CDR3 consists of 15 residues.

To note about this clonotype: A much larger clonotype is one base distant, so this may be a read error. This rearrangement joins TRBV20-1 to TRBJ2-7; 8 positions agree with TRBD1. Germline CDR1 DFQATT, CDR2 SNEGSKA (reference sequence). The CDR3 has 15 amino acids. CDR3 in amino acids: CSVRDPDRGGYEQYF. CDR3 DNA sequence: TGCAGTGTTAGAGATCCCGACAGGGGCGGGTACGAGCAGTACTTC.

With respect to this clonotype: The junction departs from the called germline gene at one end, perhaps through a read error. CDR3 nucleotide sequence: TGTACCAGCAACTGGGACAGTGCAACTAATGAAAAACTGTTTTTT. It yields the protein CTSNWDSATNEKLFF. V gene TRBV11-2 combines with J gene TRBJ1-4; 7 positions agree with TRBD1. The CDR3 totals 15 residues. The V gene's germline CDR1 is SGHAT and CDR2 FQNNGV. Full variable domain (remainder filled in from reference TRBV11-2 and TRBJ1-4): EAGVAQSPRYKIIEKRQSVAFWCNPISGHATLYWYQQILGQGPKLLIQFQNNGVVDDSQLPKDRFSAERLKGVDSTLKIQPAKLEDSAVYLCTSNWDSATNEKLFFGSGTQLSVL.

About this clonotype itself: An end of the junction does not agree with germline; a read error may underlie this. This sequence joins TRBV6-1 and TRBJ1-3, with unresolved D. Germline CDR1 is MNHNS and CDR2 is SASEGT. The CDR3 consists of 16 residues. The CDR3 region is CASSEGSPVSGITIYF. The CDR3 DNA reads TGTGCCAGCAGTGAAGGATCGCCGGTCTCTGGAATCACCATATATTTT.